The source of this T cell receptor (beta chain) is a study of identical twins. Study-wide findings and caveats: Modeled out-of-frame TCR alpha sharing in monozygotic twins fell below observed levels.

A template switching step contributed a universal primer site, while unique molecular identifiers were present in the cDNA. Using its own MiXCR run on the 5' RACE reads, TCRdb lists one record per CDR3 protein. This repertoire shows about 720,000 distinct CDR3 sequences, 8% to 9% found once; its top ten account for more than 0.75%. This clonotype was seen only a few times. Its antigen is unidentified. A read error may be the cause here, since a much bigger clone is one base away. This CDR3 has 11 amino acids. The V gene's germline CDR1 is MNHNS and CDR2 SASEGT. V lost 4 bases to trimming and J lost 6 bases, with 4 bases between them. Another study also made use of these data, one on yellow fever vaccine responses in identical twins.

The TCR comes from a woman between 18 and 30 years old in good health. The sequenced material came from PBMCs. This chain connects TRBV6-1 to TRBJ2-1; D gene unclear. CDR3 sequence: CASSGFNEQFF. Written as DNA, the CDR3 is TGTGCCAGCAGTGGATTCAATGAGCAGTTCTTC.